A single sample is the source of the 4 T cell receptor beta chains below, sequenced in a study of OX40 agonist ivuxolimab in advanced cancers. TCRdb keeps only in-frame clones here, not all; method: immunoSEQ multiplex PCR. The table shows 20,000 or so clones, with approximately 86% occurring only once. The sequenced sample was CD4+ or CD8+ T cells sorted from blood, obtained in a trial of the OX40 agonist ivuxolimab. The receptors were sampled from an adult with an advanced solid tumor such as melanoma, head and neck, liver or kidney cancer.

The chain combines TRBV11-1 with TRBJ2-7; D may be TRBD1 (6 bases). Trimming took off 8 bases at V and 5 bases at J, with 22 bases between the two ends. CDR3 size: 15 residues. Germline V gene sequence: CDR1 SGHAT, CDR2 FQDESV (reference sequence). The CDR3, as DNA: TGTGCCAGCGCTAGGACAGCGAGCCGTCTCGACGAGCAGTACTTC. It translates to CASARTASRLDEQYF.

J is TRBJ2-5 and V is TRBV5-1, with 7 bases fitting TRBD1. The CDR3 extends over 15 amino acids. Looked up from germline, CDR1 is SGHRS and CDR2 is YFSETQ. The V gene end was trimmed by 0 bases and the J gene end by 11 bases; junction bases not matched to a gene: 13. CDR3 sequence reads: CASSLEGAALLEQYF. As DNA, the CDR3 is TGCGCCAGCAGCTTGGAGGGGGCAGCTCTCCTTGAGCAGTACTTC.

This sequence joins TRBV19 and TRBJ2-1, with 7 bases identical to TRBD2. The CDR3 totals 17 residues. Germline CDR1 LNHDA, CDR2 SQIVND (reference sequence). V lost 3 bases, J lost 4 bases, and 12 bases stayed unmatched. CDR3: CASSIPQGRSGYNEQFF. CDR3 sequence (DNA): TGTGCCAGTAGTATCCCTCAAGGGCGTAGCGGGTACAATGAGCAGTTCTTC.

The J gene is TRBJ2-1, the V gene TRBV27, with 12 bases lining up with TRBD2. CDR3 length: 13 amino acids. The ends lost 8 bases at V and 6 bases at J; junction bases unmatched: 2. The germline V gene has CDR1 MNHEY and CDR2 SMNVEV (reference sequence). The CDR3 coding sequence is TGTGCCAGCGGACTAGCGGGGCCCAATGAGCAGTTCTTC. It yields the protein CASGLAGPNEQFF.